The 10 T cell receptor beta chains reported below all come from one sample, sequenced in a study of vaccination and CD4 T cells after COVID-19. Oncomine TCR Beta short-read sequencing was applied to DNA from cultured CD4+ T cells. TCRdb recomputed calls from the PCR reads with MiXCR, one row per CDR3 protein. The top ten hold approximately 25% of the sample, which has under 25,000 distinct CDR3 sequences, roughly 46% seen once. Regarding treatment: roughly 10-day PBMC culture with coronavirus spike peptide pools or control peptides (ViraFEST assay). Their recognized antigens are unknown. The input for sequencing was CD4+ T cells from blood, cultured in vitro, taken before SARS-CoV-2 vaccination. These TCRs come from a human donor who had recovered from COVID-19.

This sequence joins TRBV6-1 and TRBJ2-1; the D is unclear. Germline assignment: CDR1 MNHNS and CDR2 SASEGT. V was pared by 9 bases and J by 7 bases, with 13 bases between. The CDR3 is 12 residues long. CDR3 DNA: TGTGCCAGTTACCCGGGCCTTAATGAGCAGTTCTTC. Its protein is CASYPGLNEQFF.

The genes are TRBV4-2 and TRBJ1-2; D uncertain. The CDR3 is made up of 16 amino acids. Trimming cost V 0 bases and J 10 bases, with 21 bases left between them. The germline V gene encodes CDR1 LGHNA and CDR2 YNFKEQ. This chain's CDR3 is CASSQDLWGGKEAYTF. The CDR3 nucleotides read TGTGCCAGCAGCCAAGACCTATGGGGAGGAAAGGAAGCCTACACCTTC.

This clonotype was seen once. The V gene is TRBV20-1, the J gene TRBJ2-7, with D unresolved. Trimming pared 3 bases from V and 3 bases from J, leaving 18 bases between. The CDR3 covers 15 residues. Germline CDR1 is DFQATT and CDR2 is SNEGSKA (reference sequence). CDR3 loop: CSASPPGSMHYEQYF. In DNA, the CDR3 is TGCAGTGCTAGCCCTCCGGGTAGCATGCACTACGAGCAGTACTTC.

This chain links TRBV6-2 or TRBV6-3 with TRBJ1-1; 8 bases agree with TRBD1. Losses at the gene ends were 2 bases for V and 5 bases for J; bases not matched to a gene: 10. Per the germline V gene, CDR1 is MNHEY and CDR2 is SVGEGT. CDR3 length: 16 amino acids. The CDR3 DNA reads TGTGCCAGCAGTTACGGCCAGGGGGCGACTCTTACTGAAGCTTTCTTT. Its translation: CASSYGQGATLTEAFF.

The chain is built from TRBV12-3 or TRBV12-4 and TRBJ1-3; TRBD1 is a possible D gene (5 bases). CDR3 length equals 16 residues. V was trimmed by 2 bases and J by 4 bases, leaving 15 bases between them. The CDR3 region has the DNA TGTGCCAGCAGTTTACCCCAGGGAAGGGGAGGAAACACCATATATTTT. It encodes CASSLPQGRGGNTIYF.

This clonotype was found a few times. This chain joins TRBV6-2 or TRBV6-3 and TRBJ2-1; TRBD2 aligns across 7 bases. This CDR3 is 15 amino acids long. Unmatched junction bases numbered 7, after V lost 6 bases and J lost 2 bases. Looked up from germline, CDR1 is MNHEY and CDR2 is SVGEGT. The chain's CDR3 is CASRLLADPYNEQFF. The CDR3, as DNA: TGTGCCAGCAGGCTGCTAGCGGATCCCTACAATGAGCAGTTCTTC.

The chain combines TRBV7-2 with TRBJ1-1; D is unresolved. Trimming removed 2 bases at V and 1 base at J, with 8 bases between. The CDR3 contains 14 residues. In germline, CDR1 is SGHTA, CDR2 FQGNSA. The CDR3 region is CASSLYNRNTEAFF. In DNA, the CDR3 is TGTGCCAGCAGCTTATATAACAGGAACACTGAAGCTTTCTTT.

This clonotype appeared a few times. The gene calls are TRBV6-5 and TRBJ1-6; weak D call: TRBD1 (6 bases). V was pared by 4 bases and J by 6 bases, with 10 bases between. Germline CDR1 MNHEY, CDR2 SVGAGI. The CDR3 is 14 amino acids. CDR3 nucleotides: TGTGCCAGCAGTTTCCGGGACACTAATTCACCCCTCCACTTT. It encodes CASSFRDTNSPLHF.

The chain uses TRBV19 and TRBJ1-5, with TRBD1 matching 10 bases. CDR3 length equals 15 residues. Germline V gene lookup returns CDR1 LNHDA and CDR2 SQIVND (reference sequence). V lost 3 bases, J lost 5 bases, and 4 bases stayed unmatched. The CDR3 protein is CASSIGGTGDQPQHF. CDR3 sequence (DNA): TGTGCCAGTAGTATCGGGGGGACAGGGGATCAGCCCCAGCATTTT.

The chain combines TRBV2 with TRBJ2-5; 10 bases match TRBD2. CDR1 is SNHLY and CDR2 is FYNNEI in the germline V gene. The ends lost 4 bases at V and 2 bases at J; junction bases unmatched: 7. The CDR3 sequence is 16 residues long. As DNA, the CDR3 is TGTGCCAGCAGTGTCGGTAGCGGGGGGCCTCAAGAGACCCAGTACTTC. This codes for CASSVGSGGPQETQYF.